These 11 T cell receptor beta chains were sequenced from one sample in a study of blood T cell repertoires in COVID-19. Libraries were prepared by immunoSEQ multiplex PCR; TCRdb keeps only in-frame clonotypes and omits some of them. The top ten clones hold approximately 17% of a sample with 70,000 or so clones, around three quarters of them seen once. The sample consisted of peripheral blood. These receptors were taken from a man between 60 and 70 years old with acute or convalescent COVID-19.

The gene calls are TRBV19 and TRBJ1-3, with D hard to call. There are 17 residues in the CDR3. Trimming removed 3 bases from V and 0 bases from J, with 15 bases in between. Germline V gives CDR1 LNHDA, CDR2 SQIVND (reference sequence). The CDR3 reads CASSMIPRESSGNTIYF. The CDR3 DNA is TGTGCCAGTAGTATGATCCCAAGAGAATCCTCTGGAAACACCATATATTTT.

A few counts support this clone. The rearrangement joins TRBV11-2 to TRBJ1-3, with D perhaps matching TRBD1 (6 bases). The CDR3 length is 17 residues. Trimming pared 5 bases from V and 0 bases from J, leaving 17 bases between. CDR1 and CDR2 (germline): SGHAT, FQNNGV. The CDR3 DNA reads as TGTGCCAGCAGCCAGGGGCGGGGGGGGATCTCTGGAAACACCATATATTTT. It is translated as CASSQGRGGISGNTIYF.

The chain employs TRBV5-1 and TRBJ1-4; D is possibly TRBD1 (5 bases). Between the trimmed V and J ends, which lost 2 bases and 5 bases, there was a span of 16 bases. The germline V gene has CDR1 SGHRS and CDR2 YFSETQ. The CDR3 runs to 16 residues. CDR3 bases: TGCGCCAGCAGCTTTGGTGCCGGACACAGCAATGAAAAACTGTTTTTT. Protein sequence: CASSFGAGHSNEKLFF.

The V gene is TRBV11-2, the J gene TRBJ2-5, with 12 bases lining up with TRBD2. Germline values: CDR1 SGHAT, CDR2 FQNNGV. V was clipped by 2 bases and J by 5 bases; unmatched bases: 3. The CDR3 has 15 residues. CDR3: CASSLLAGGAETQYF. CDR3 in DNA: TGTGCCAGCAGCTTACTAGCGGGGGGGGCTGAGACCCAGTACTTC.

This clone occurred once. This chain joins TRBV4-2 and TRBJ1-5; a possible D gene is TRBD1 (5 bases). V shed 1 base and J shed 3 bases, with 10 bases lying between them. The CDR3 covers 15 residues. The germline CDR1 and CDR2 sequences are LGHNA and YNFKEQ. The CDR3 spells CASSQGPGDNQPQHF. In DNA, the CDR3 is TGTGCCAGCAGCCAAGGCCCGGGGGACAATCAGCCCCAGCATTTT.

This clone was counted between two and nine times. The CDR3 is CASSALAGGSYEQYF. For the CDR3, the DNA is TGTGCCAGCAGCGCCTTAGCGGGGGGTTCCTACGAGCAGTACTTC. The chain links TRBV5-8 to TRBJ2-7; 10 bases are a match to TRBD2. The junction had 5 bases not matched to a gene; V was cut back by 4 bases and J by 1 base. Germline lookup yields CDR1 SGHTS and CDR2 YDEGEE. The length of the CDR3 is 15 residues.

The gene calls are TRBV3-1 (or the pseudogene TRBV3-2) and TRBJ1-5; tentative D call: TRBD1 (5 bases). Germline V gene lookup returns CDR1 LGHDT and CDR2 YNNKEL (reference sequence). V gave up 2 bases and J gave up 7 bases, with 9 bases separating them. This CDR3 has 13 amino acids. The CDR3 region has the DNA TGTGCCAGCAGCCAAACAGGTAGCCAGCCCCAGCATTTT. It encodes CASSQTGSQPQHF.

Written as DNA, the CDR3 is TGTGCCAGCAGGGGGGTTGAGACAGGGAATCAGCCCCAGCATTTT. Its translation is CASRGVETGNQPQHF. This chain connects TRBV27 to TRBJ1-5, with TRBD1 matching over 7 bases. Germline V gene data show CDR1 as MNHEY and CDR2 as SMNVEV (reference sequence). V lost 6 bases to trimming and J lost 4 bases; unmatched junction nucleotides: 9. This CDR3 region has 15 residues.

This chain connects TRBV4-2 to TRBJ2-5; 9 nucleotides match TRBD1. The CDR3 sequence is 16 residues long. CDR1 and CDR2 (germline): LGHNA, YNFKEQ. V trimming: 2 bases; J trimming: 5 bases; junction bases outside the gene matches: 9. CDR3 region: CASSQFTGGIGETQYF. CDR3 in DNA: TGTGCCAGCAGCCAATTCACAGGGGGCATTGGGGAGACCCAGTACTTC.

The genes are TRBV15 and TRBJ2-1; possible D gene TRBD1, 5 bases. From germline, CDR1 is LNHNV and CDR2 YYDKDF (reference sequence). V was shortened by 2 bases and J by 5 bases, with 13 bases between the two germline ends. The CDR3 is made up of 15 amino acids. In DNA form, the CDR3 reads TGTGCCACCAGCAGACCCGACCAGGGTCACAATGAGCAGTTCTTC. Its protein is CATSRPDQGHNEQFF.

The chain is built from TRBV19 and TRBJ1-1; 7 bases are a match to TRBD1. The junction had 13 bases not matched to a gene; V was cut back by 1 base and J by 5 bases. This CDR3 has 17 amino acids. Germline V gene data show CDR1 as LNHDA and CDR2 as SQIVND (reference sequence). The CDR3 DNA reads as TGTGCCAGTAGTATAGGTGAACAGGGGTATGGATGGACTGAAGCTTTCTTT. Translating gives CASSIGEQGYGWTEAFF.